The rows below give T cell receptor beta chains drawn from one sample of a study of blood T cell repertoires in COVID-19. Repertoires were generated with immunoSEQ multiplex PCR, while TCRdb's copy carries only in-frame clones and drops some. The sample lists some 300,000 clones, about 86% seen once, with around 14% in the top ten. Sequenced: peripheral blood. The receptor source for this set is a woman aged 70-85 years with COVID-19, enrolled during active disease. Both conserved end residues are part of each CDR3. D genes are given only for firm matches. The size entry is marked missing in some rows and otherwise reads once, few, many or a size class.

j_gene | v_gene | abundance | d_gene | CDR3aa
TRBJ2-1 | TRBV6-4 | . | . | CASTPEEGSEQFF
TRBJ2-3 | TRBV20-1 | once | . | CSAIATDTQYF
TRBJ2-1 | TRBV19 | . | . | CASSPGLVNEQFF
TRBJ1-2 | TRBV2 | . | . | CASSENRGGYTF
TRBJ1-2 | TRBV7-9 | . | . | CASSPESGGVNYGYTF
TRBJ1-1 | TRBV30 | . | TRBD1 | CALRTGVNTEAFF
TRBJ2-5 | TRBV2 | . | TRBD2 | CASSLAGVQGKTQYF
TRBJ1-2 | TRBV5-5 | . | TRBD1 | CASSPDRGLIGYTF
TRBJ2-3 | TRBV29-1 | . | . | CSVELRVPLRDTQYF
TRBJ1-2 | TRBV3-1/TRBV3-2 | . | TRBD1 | CASSYGQGANYGYTF